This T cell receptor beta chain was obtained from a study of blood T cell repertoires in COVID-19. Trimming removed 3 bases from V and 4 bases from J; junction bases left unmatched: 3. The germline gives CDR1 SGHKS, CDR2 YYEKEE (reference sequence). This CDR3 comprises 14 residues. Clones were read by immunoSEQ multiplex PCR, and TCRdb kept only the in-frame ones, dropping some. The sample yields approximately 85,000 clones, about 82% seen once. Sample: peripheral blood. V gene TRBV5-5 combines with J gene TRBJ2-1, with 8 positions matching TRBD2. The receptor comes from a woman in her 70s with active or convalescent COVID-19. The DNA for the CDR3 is TGTGCCAGCAGCTCAATAGCGGGGTACAATGAGCAGTTCTTC. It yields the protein CASSSIAGYNEQFF.